The 27 T cell receptor beta chains listed next were all sequenced from one sample in a study of blood T cells in healthy people across ages. The second PCR ran roughly 6 to 11 cycles with a sample-barcoded 5' primer and J-beta primers. TCRdb re-analysed the 5' RACE reads in MiXCR, keeping a single row per CDR3 protein. The table has about 970,000 distinct CDR3 sequences, roughly 47% seen once. Sequenced sample: blood. The source of these receptors is a woman aged 55 to 70 in good health.

This sequence joins TRBV4-2 and TRBJ2-3; possible D gene TRBD2, 6 bases. Germline-derived CDR1 and CDR2 are LGHNA and YNFKEQ. The CDR3 runs to 17 residues. V lost 0 bases, J lost 3 bases, and 16 bases lay in between. The CDR3: CASSQDPTGSFTDTQYF. The CDR3 coding sequence is TGTGCCAGCAGCCAAGATCCAACCGGGAGTTTTACAGATACGCAGTATTTT.

This clonotype was observed a handful of times. V gene TRBV12-3 or TRBV12-4 combines with J gene TRBJ1-5, with D unclear. The CDR3 spans 13 residues. Trimming stripped 0 bases from V and 6 bases from J, with 6 bases between. CDR3: CASSLAGSQPQHF. The CDR3 nucleotides are TGTGCCAGCAGTTTAGCAGGTTCTCAGCCCCAGCATTTT.

J is TRBJ2-5 and V is TRBV21-1. The J call is doubtful: the DNA matches TRBJ2-7 better. TRBV21-1 is an annotated pseudogene. The CDR3 has 14 amino acids. The CDR3 DNA sequence: TGTGCCAGCAGCAAGGATAGGCCTGGGCACGAGCAGTACTTC. Translation: CASSKDRPGHEQYF.

V and J are TRBV3-1 and TRBJ1-2, with D possibly being TRBD1 (6 bases). V was pared by 8 bases and J by 2 bases, with 9 bases between. The germline V gene encodes CDR1 LGHDT and CDR2 YNNKEL (reference sequence). This CDR3 region has 12 residues. CDR3: CASQDRNYGYTF. Here the CDR3 DNA reads TGTGCCAGCCAAGACAGGAACTATGGCTACACCTTC.

This chain connects TRBV4-1 to TRBJ2-7; the D is unclear. This CDR3 is 16 amino acids long. The V gene's germline CDR1 is MGHRA and CDR2 YSYEKL. Trimming pared 2 bases from V and 1 base from J, leaving 15 bases between. As DNA, the CDR3 is TGCGCCAGCAGCCAAATCGACGGTATTGGGTCCTACGAGCAGTACTTC. Encoded protein: CASSQIDGIGSYEQYF.

The chain joins TRBV27 to TRBJ2-4, with no clear D. The closer fit of TRBJ2-7 to the DNA end suggests the J call may be wrong. Germline V CDR1 and CDR2: MNHEY, SMNVEV (reference sequence). The CDR3 loop spans 16 amino acids. The CDR3 loop is CASSLSGNPTTYEQYF. CDR3 coding DNA: TGTGCCAGCAGTTTATCAGGGAACCCCACTACCTACGAGCAGTACTTC.

The chain employs TRBV7-2 and TRBJ2-7; TRBD1 or TRBD2 may be the D gene (5 bases each). The germline gives CDR1 SGHTA, CDR2 FQGNSA. This CDR3 spans 14 amino acids. V lost 5 bases, J lost 5 bases, and 16 bases lay in between. CDR3 nucleotide sequence: TGTGCCAGCAGCGGACTGCAGGGAATCCACGAGCAGTACTTC. Amino acids: CASSGLQGIHEQYF.

The chain couples TRBV30 to TRBJ2-1; weak D call: TRBD1 (5 bases). Germline V gene data show CDR1 as GTSNPN and CDR2 as SVGIG (reference sequence). The CDR3 has 12 amino acids. V shed 5 bases and J shed 6 bases, with 11 bases lying between them. The CDR3, as DNA: TGTGCCTGGGGACAAGTGGGCAATGAGCAGTTCTTC. It is translated as CAWGQVGNEQFF.

The chain carries TRBV7-2 and TRBJ2-3; D may be TRBD2 (6 bases). There are 16 residues in the CDR3. The V gene's germline CDR1 is SGHTA and CDR2 FQGNSA. The V gene lost 0 bases and the J gene lost 9 bases, with 19 bases spanning the gap. For the CDR3, the DNA is TGTGCCAGCAGCTTAGCCCTCCCGGGAGTTCGTACAACGCAGTATTTT. Protein: CASSLALPGVRTTQYF.

The chain combines TRBV7-9 with TRBJ2-7; 7 nucleotides line up with TRBD1. V was clipped by 5 bases and J by 3 bases; unmatched bases: 10. Germline V CDR1 and CDR2: SEHNR, FQNEAQ (reference sequence). CDR3 length equals 15 residues. This CDR3 is CASSIRQGSLYEQYF. The CDR3 region has the DNA TGTGCCAGCAGCATTCGACAGGGTTCCCTCTACGAGCAGTACTTC. The whole variable domain, remainder taken from reference TRBV7-9 and TRBJ2-7, is DTGVSQNPRHKITKRGQNVTFRCDPISEHNRLYWYRQTLGQGPEFLTYFQNEAQLEKSRLLSDRFSAERPKGSFSTLEIQRTEQGDSAMYLCASSIRQGSLYEQYFGPGTRLTVT.

The chain is built from TRBV15 and TRBJ2-7; no definite D call. CDR3 length equals 14 residues. Germline V gives CDR1 LNHNV, CDR2 YYDKDF (reference sequence). Deletions cut 4 bases from V and 0 bases from J, with 10 bases between. The DNA of the CDR3 is TGTGCCACCAGCAAAGGACGGTCCTCCTACGAGCAGTACTTC. It is translated as CATSKGRSSYEQYF. The full variable domain, rest sourced from reference TRBV15 and TRBJ2-7, is DAMVIQNPRYQVTQFGKPVTLSCSQTLNHNVMYWYQQKSSQAPKLLFHYYDKDFNNEADTPDNFQSRRPNTSFCFLDIRSPGLGDTAMYLCATSKGRSSYEQYFGPGTRLTVT.

With respect to this clonotype: A much larger clonotype is one base distant, so this may be a read error. This chain joins TRBV15 and TRBJ2-5, with 15 bases lining up with TRBD2. The germline V gene encodes CDR1 LNHNV and CDR2 YYDKDF (reference sequence). The CDR3 is 16 amino acids. CDR3 region: CATSRGLAGGGEPQYF. Written as DNA, the CDR3 is TGTGCCACCAGCAGGGGACTAGCGGGAGGCGGAGAGCCCCAGTACTTC.

This clonotype was seen more than once but under ten times. The V and J genes are TRBV25-1 and TRBJ2-7; D is tentatively TRBD1 or TRBD2 (6 bases each). CDR1 MGHDK and CDR2 SYGVNS come from the germline V gene. The V end was cut by 6 bases, the J end by 3 bases, with 15 bases between. This CDR3 has 14 amino acids. The CDR3 loop is CASSGGGLVYEQYF. As DNA, the CDR3 is TGTGCCAGCAGCGGTGGGGGGCTAGTCTACGAGCAGTACTTC.

This clonotype was observed a handful of times. The rearrangement joins TRBV4-2 to TRBJ2-5; no firm D call. V was clipped by 2 bases and J by 1 base, with 8 bases between them. The CDR3 runs 14 residues. Per the germline V gene, CDR1 is LGHNA and CDR2 is YNFKEQ. The DNA of the CDR3 is TGTGCCAGCAGCCAACTCGGCAGCCAAGAGACCCAGTACTTC. It specifies CASSQLGSQETQYF.

CDR3 nucleotide sequence: TGTGCCATCAGCCCGGGACAGGCCGACCAGTACTTC. Protein sequence: CAISPGQADQYF. The rearrangement joins TRBV10-3 to TRBJ2-5; 8 nucleotides line up with TRBD1. From germline, CDR1 is ENHRY and CDR2 SYGVKD. The CDR3 totals 12 residues. Germline trimming cut 6 bases from V and 10 bases from J; bases unmatched to any gene: 7.

The rearrangement joins TRBV10-3 to TRBJ2-7; 7 bases align to TRBD1. Germline CDR1 reads ENHRY; CDR2 reads SYGVKD. This CDR3 is built from 15 residues. V dropped 2 bases and J dropped 0; count of bases not matched to a gene: 4. The DNA of the CDR3 is TGTGCCATCAGTGAGCCCGGGACAGACTCCTACGAGCAGTACTTC. Its translation is CAISEPGTDSYEQYF.

CDR3 DNA: TGCGCCAGCAGCCAGGATTACCAGGGGGTTCAGGAGACCCAGTACTTC. Residues: CASSQDYQGVQETQYF. The gene calls are TRBV4-3 and TRBJ2-7; 7 bases are shared with TRBD1. The DNA end lines up better with TRBJ2-5; the J call may be wrong. The CDR3 is 16 amino acids. Germline V gene lookup returns CDR1 LGHNA and CDR2 YSLEER.

The chain has TRBV7-2 and TRBJ1-5; tentatively, D is TRBD1 (6 bases). This CDR3 spans 14 amino acids. V shed 5 bases and J shed 2 bases, with 10 bases lying between them. The germline CDR1 and CDR2 sequences are SGHTA and FQGNSA. CDR3 amino acids: CASSGNRGNQPQHF. The CDR3 bases are TGTGCCAGCAGCGGAAACAGGGGCAATCAGCCCCAGCATTTT.

The J gene is TRBJ2-1, the V gene TRBV4-3, with 9 positions matching TRBD2. The CDR3 is 17 residues long. Germline-derived CDR1 and CDR2 are LGHNA and YSLEER. V was clipped by 4 bases and J by 6 bases; unmatched bases: 13. CDR3 protein: CASSPEIGLATFNEQFF. CDR3 in DNA: TGCGCCAGCAGCCCGGAAATAGGACTAGCGACGTTCAATGAGCAGTTCTTC.

The gene calls are TRBV12-3 or TRBV12-4 and TRBJ2-3; 7 bases line up with TRBD1. CDR3 length: 16 amino acids. V dropped 5 bases and J dropped 0; count of bases not matched to a gene: 8. The CDR3 coding sequence is TGTGCCAGCAGTAAGGGACGACAGGGAAGCACAGATACGCAGTATTTT. Its translation is CASSKGRQGSTDTQYF.

The J gene is TRBJ2-5, the V gene TRBV3-1; possibly TRBD1 or TRBD2 for D (5 bases each). Germline V gives CDR1 LGHDT, CDR2 YNNKEL (reference sequence). V gave up 1 base and J gave up 5 bases, with 8 bases separating them. The CDR3 totals 13 residues. The CDR3 DNA sequence: TGTGCCAGCAGCCAAGTGAGGGACGAGACCCAGTACTTC. Protein sequence: CASSQVRDETQYF.

V is TRBV28 and J is TRBJ1-4, with D possibly being TRBD1 (5 bases). The germline V gene encodes CDR1 MDHEN and CDR2 SYDVKM. This CDR3 spans 16 amino acids. Trimming removed 3 bases at V and 3 bases at J, with 14 bases between. The CDR3 sequence: CASSFGAGPSNEKLFF. CDR3 sequence (DNA): TGTGCCAGCAGTTTCGGGGCGGGACCCTCTAATGAAAAACTGTTTTTT. Combining the CDR3 with reference TRBV28 and TRBJ1-4 gives the whole variable domain DVKVTQSSRYLVKRTGEKVFLECVQDMDHENMFWYRQDPGLGLRLIYFSYDVKMKEKGDIPEGYSVSREKKERFSLILESASTNQTSMYLCASSFGAGPSNEKLFFGSGTQLSVL.

This chain uses TRBV21-1 with TRBJ2-7; TRBD1 is the table's D call, not checked against the DNA. The J call may be wrong; the DNA end is better matched by TRBJ2-5. TRBV21-1 is recorded as a pseudogene. This CDR3 has 16 amino acids. DNA for the CDR3: TGTGCCAGCAGCCCCAGACGGACAGGGGGTTTCGAGACCCAGTACTTC. Amino acids: CASSPRRTGGFETQYF.

This rearrangement joins TRBV5-1 to TRBJ2-5; D is ambiguous. Trimming removed 1 base from V and 1 base from J, with 8 bases in between. Germline CDR1 is SGHRS and CDR2 is YFSETQ. CDR3 length: 14 amino acids. For the CDR3, the DNA is TGCGCCAGCAGCTTGAATGCGGTCCAAGAGACCCAGTACTTC. Its translation: CASSLNAVQETQYF. The variable domain in full, with the rest retrieved from reference TRBV5-1 and TRBJ2-5, is KAGVTQTPRYLIKTRGQQVTLSCSPISGHRSVSWYQQTPGQGLQFLFEYFSETQRNKGNFPGRFSGRQFSNSRSEMNVSTLELGDSALYLCASSLNAVQETQYFGPGTRLLVL.

Here the CDR3 reads CATGAYGYTF. The CDR3 nucleotides read TGTGCCACGGGCGCCTATGGCTACACCTTC. This chain joins TRBV24-1 and TRBJ1-2; the D is unclear. The CDR3 totals 10 residues. With 10 bases removed from V and 4 bases from J, the gap between germline ends came to 6 bases. Germline loops: CDR1 KGHDR, CDR2 SFDVKD.

The chain links TRBV15 to TRBJ2-1; TRBD2 matches 9 bases. Per the germline V gene, CDR1 is LNHNV and CDR2 is YYDKDF (reference sequence). This CDR3 contains 15 residues. The trim removed 1 base at V and 6 bases at J, leaving 4 bases unmatched. CDR3 in DNA: TGTGCCACCAGCAGAGCTAGGGGACTAGCCAATGAGCAGTTCTTC. Its translation is CATSRARGLANEQFF.

This clonotype was found once. J is TRBJ2-4 and V is TRBV9, with 12 bases lining up with TRBD2. The DNA end lines up better with TRBJ2-7; the J call may be wrong. The CDR3 totals 14 residues. Germline-derived CDR1 and CDR2 are SGDLS and YYNGEE. The CDR3 reads CASSNRLAGAEQYF. CDR3 DNA sequence: TGTGCCAGCAGCAACCGACTAGCGGGAGCCGAGCAGTACTTC.